This TCR beta chain emerged from a study of blood T cell repertoires in COVID-19. Measured with immunoSEQ multiplex PCR; TCRdb has only the in-frame clones, and not every one. The sample has about 120,000 clones; around 83% are singletons. The germline gives CDR1 SGDLS, CDR2 YYNGEE. V lost 3 bases to trimming and J lost 7 bases, with 10 bases between them. The CDR3 runs 13 residues. Sample: peripheral blood. The sequence was collected from a man in his 60s with acute or convalescent COVID-19. The J gene is TRBJ2-2, the V gene TRBV9, with a weak D call TRBD2 (5 bases). The chain's CDR3 is CASSDGVVGELFF. The CDR3 DNA follows: TGTGCCAGCAGCGACGGGGTGGTCGGGGAGCTGTTTTTT.